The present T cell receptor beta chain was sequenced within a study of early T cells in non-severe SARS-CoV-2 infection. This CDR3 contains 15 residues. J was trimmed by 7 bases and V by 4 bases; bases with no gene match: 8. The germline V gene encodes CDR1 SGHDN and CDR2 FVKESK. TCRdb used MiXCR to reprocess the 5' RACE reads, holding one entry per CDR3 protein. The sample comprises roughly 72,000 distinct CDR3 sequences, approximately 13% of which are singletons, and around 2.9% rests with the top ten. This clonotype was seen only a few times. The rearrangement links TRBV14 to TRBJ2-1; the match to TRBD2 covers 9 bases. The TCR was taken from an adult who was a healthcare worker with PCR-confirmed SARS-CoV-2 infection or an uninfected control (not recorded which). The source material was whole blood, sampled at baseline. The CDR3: CASSPRGGAGNEQFF. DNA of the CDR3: TGTGCCAGCAGCCCACGCGGGGGGGCGGGGAATGAGCAGTTCTTC.